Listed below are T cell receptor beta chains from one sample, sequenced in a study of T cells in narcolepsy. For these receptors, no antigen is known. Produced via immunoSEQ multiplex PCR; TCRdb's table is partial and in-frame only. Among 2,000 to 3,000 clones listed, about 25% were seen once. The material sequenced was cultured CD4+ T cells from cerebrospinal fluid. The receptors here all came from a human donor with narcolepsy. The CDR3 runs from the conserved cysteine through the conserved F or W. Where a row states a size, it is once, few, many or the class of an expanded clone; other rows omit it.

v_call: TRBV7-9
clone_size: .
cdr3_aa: CASSWDRGKAEAFF

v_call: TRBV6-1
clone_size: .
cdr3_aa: CASRWQENTGELFF

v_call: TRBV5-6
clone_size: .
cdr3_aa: CASSLAPRQETQYF

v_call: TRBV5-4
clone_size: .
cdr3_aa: CASSQDQIGEQFF

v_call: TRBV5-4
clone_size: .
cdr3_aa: CASSPSGVSGANVLTF

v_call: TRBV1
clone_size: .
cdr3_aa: CTSSPPGYEQYF

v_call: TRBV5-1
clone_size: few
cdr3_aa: CASSLEGGREKLFF

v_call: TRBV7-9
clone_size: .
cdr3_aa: CASSYPGTSTDTQYF

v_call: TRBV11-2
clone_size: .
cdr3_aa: CASSTDRGPAYGYTF

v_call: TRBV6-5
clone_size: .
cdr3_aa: CASSAMAIRTDTQYF

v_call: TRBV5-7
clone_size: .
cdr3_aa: CASSLSWDRGNYGYTF

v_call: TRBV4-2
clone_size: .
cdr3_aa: CASSQPGTNEQFF

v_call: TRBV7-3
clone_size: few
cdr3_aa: CASSLGGGAETQYF